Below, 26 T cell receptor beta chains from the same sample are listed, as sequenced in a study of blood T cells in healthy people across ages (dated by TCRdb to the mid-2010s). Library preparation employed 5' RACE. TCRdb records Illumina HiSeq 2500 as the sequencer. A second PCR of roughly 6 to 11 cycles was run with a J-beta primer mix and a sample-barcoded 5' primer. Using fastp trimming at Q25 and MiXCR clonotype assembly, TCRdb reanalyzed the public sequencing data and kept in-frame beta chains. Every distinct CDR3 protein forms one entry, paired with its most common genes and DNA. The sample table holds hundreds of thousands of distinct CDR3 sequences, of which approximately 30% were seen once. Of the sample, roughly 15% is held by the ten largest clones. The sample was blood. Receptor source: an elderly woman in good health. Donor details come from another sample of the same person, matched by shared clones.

CDR3 coding DNA: TGTGCCAGCAGCGAGGCAGGGGGCAGGTTATACGAGCAGTACTTC. It codes for CASSEAGGRLYEQYF. The J gene is TRBJ2-7, the V gene TRBV5-5, with 8 bases matching TRBD1. The CDR3 is 15 amino acids. Germline CDR1 SGHKS, CDR2 YYEKEE (reference sequence). The V segment lost 4 bases and the J segment 4 bases; nucleotides outside the gene matches: 10.

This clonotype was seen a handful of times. The CDR3 bases are TGTGCCAGCAGCTCCTTCCACCGGGACAGGGTGTCGAATTCACCCCTCCACTTT. Its protein product is CASSSFHRDRVSNSPLHF. The chain combines TRBV5-5 with TRBJ1-6; 9 bases agree with TRBD1. The CDR3 extends over 18 amino acids. V dropped 3 bases and J dropped 7; count of bases not matched to a gene: 14. Germline V CDR1 and CDR2: SGHKS, YYEKEE (reference sequence).

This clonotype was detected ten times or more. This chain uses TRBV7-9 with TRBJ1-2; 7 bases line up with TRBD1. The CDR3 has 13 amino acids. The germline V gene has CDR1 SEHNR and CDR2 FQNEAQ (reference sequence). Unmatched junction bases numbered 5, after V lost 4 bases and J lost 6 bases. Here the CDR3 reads CASSYRGGDGYTF. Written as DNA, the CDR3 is TGTGCCAGCAGCTACAGGGGAGGCGATGGCTACACCTTC.

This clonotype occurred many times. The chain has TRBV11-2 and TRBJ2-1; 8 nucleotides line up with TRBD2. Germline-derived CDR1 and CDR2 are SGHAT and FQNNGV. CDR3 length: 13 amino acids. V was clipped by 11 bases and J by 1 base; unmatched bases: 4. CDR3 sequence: CAFGGASYNEQFF. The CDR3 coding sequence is TGTGCCTTCGGGGGGGCGTCCTACAATGAGCAGTTCTTC.

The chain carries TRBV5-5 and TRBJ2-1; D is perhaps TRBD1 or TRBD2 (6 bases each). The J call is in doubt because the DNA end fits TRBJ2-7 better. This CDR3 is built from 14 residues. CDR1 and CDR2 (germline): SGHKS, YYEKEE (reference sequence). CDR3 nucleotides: TGTGCCAGCAGGCGGGACATATTTTACAATGAGCAGTACTTC. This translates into CASRRDIFYNEQYF.

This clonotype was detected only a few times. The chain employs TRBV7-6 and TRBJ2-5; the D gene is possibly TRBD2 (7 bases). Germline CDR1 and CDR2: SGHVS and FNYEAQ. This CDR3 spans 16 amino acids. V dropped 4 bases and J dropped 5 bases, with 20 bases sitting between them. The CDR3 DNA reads TGTGCCAGCAGCTCCGTACTGGGGGGGGCAAAGGAGACCCAGTACTTC. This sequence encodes CASSSVLGGAKETQYF. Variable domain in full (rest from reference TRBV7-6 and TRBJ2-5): GAGVSQSPRYKVTKRGQDVALRCDPISGHVSLYWYRQALGQGPEFLTYFNYEAQQDKSGLPNDRFSAERPEGSISTLTIQRTEQRDSAMYRCASSSVLGGAKETQYFGPGTRLLVL.

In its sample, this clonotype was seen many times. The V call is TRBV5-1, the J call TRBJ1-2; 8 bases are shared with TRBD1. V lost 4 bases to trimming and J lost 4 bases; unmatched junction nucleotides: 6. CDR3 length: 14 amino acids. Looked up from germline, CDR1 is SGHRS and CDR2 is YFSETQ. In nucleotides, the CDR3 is TGCGCCAGCAGCCCTGACAGGGGAAGCTATGGCTACACCTTC. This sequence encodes CASSPDRGSYGYTF. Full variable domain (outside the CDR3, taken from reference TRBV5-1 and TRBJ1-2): KAGVTQTPRYLIKTRGQQVTLSCSPISGHRSVSWYQQTPGQGLQFLFEYFSETQRNKGNFPGRFSGRQFSNSRSEMNVSTLELGDSALYLCASSPDRGSYGYTFGSGTRLTVV.

In DNA, the CDR3 is TGCAGCGTTGAGATCAGTATGAATGAGCAGTTCTTC. This encodes CSVEISMNEQFF. The V call is TRBV29-1, the J call TRBJ2-1; D unresolved. V lost 3 bases, J lost 7 bases, and 10 bases lay in between. Germline loops: CDR1 SQVTM, CDR2 ANQGSEA. This CDR3 contains 12 residues.

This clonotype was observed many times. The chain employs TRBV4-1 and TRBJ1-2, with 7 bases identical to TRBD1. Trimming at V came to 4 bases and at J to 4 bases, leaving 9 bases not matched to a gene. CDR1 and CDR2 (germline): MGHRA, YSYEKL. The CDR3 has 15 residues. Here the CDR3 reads CASSPRDRNVYGYTF. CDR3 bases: TGCGCCAGCAGCCCCCGGGACAGAAACGTCTATGGCTACACCTTC.

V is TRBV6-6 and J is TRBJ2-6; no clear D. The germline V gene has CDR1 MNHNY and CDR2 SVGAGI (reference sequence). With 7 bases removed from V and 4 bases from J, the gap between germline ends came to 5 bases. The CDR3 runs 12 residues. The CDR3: CASTLGANVLTF. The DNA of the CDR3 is TGTGCCAGCACCTTGGGGGCCAACGTCCTGACTTTC.

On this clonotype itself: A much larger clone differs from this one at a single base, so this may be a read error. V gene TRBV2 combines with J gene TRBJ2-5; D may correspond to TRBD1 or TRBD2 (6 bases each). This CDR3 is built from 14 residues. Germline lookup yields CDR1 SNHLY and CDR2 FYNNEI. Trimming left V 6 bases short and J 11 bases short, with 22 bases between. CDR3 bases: TGTGCCAGCAGGGTACTGAAGGGGGGAGGAGAGCAGTACTTC. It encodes CASRVLKGGGEQYF.

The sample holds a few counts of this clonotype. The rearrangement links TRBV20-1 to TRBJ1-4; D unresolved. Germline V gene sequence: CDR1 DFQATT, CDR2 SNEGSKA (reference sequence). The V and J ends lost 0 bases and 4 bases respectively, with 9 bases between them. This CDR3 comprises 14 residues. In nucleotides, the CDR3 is TGCAGTGCTAGAGATCCCCTGCGTAATGAAAAACTGTTTTTT. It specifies CSARDPLRNEKLFF.

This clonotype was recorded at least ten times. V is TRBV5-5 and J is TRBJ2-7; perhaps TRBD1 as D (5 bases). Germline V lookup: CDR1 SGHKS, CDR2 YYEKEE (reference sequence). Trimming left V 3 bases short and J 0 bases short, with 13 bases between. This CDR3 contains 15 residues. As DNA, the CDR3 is TGTGCCAGCAGCTCGACAGATACCCACTCCTACGAGCAGTACTTC. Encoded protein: CASSSTDTHSYEQYF.

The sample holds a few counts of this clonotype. CDR3 residues: CATSREGNSPLHF. The CDR3 bases are TGTGCCACCAGCAGAGAAGGGAATTCACCCCTCCACTTT. V is TRBV15 and J is TRBJ1-6; the D is unclear. The CDR3 extends over 13 amino acids. The ends were cut back, 0 bases at V and 7 bases at J, with 4 bases in the middle. CDR1 is LNHNV, CDR2 YYDKDF, per germline (reference sequence). Filled out from reference TRBV15 and TRBJ1-6, the complete variable domain reads DAMVIQNPRYQVTQFGKPVTLSCSQTLNHNVMYWYQQKSSQAPKLLFHYYDKDFNNEADTPDNFQSRRPNTSFCFLDIRSPGLGDTAMYLCATSREGNSPLHFGNGTRLTVT.

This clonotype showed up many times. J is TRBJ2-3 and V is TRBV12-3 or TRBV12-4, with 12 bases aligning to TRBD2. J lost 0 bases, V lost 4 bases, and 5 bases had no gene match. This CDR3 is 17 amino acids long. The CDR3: CASSYRTSGVSTDTQYF. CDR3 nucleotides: TGTGCCAGCAGTTACCGGACTAGCGGGGTTAGCACAGATACGCAGTATTTT.

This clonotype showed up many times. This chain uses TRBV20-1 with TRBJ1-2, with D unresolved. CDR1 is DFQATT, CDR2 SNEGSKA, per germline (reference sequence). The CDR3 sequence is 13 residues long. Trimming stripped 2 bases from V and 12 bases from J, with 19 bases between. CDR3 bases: TGCAGTGCTAGACCGGGAGGGATCATAGTCCACACCTTC. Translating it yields CSARPGGIIVHTF.

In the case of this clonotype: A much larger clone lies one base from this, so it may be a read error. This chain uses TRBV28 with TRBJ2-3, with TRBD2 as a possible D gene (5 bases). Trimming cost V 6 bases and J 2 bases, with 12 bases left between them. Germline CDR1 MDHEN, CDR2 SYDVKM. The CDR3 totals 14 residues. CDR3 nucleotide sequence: TGTGCCAGCAGCCAAAGCGGAACCACAGATACGCAGTATTTT. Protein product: CASSQSGTTDTQYF.

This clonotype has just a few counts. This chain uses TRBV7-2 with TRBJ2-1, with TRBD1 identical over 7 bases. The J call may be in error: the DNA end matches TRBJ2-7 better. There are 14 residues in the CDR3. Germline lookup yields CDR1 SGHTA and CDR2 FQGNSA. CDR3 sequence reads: CASRRDRGGNEQYF. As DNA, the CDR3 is TGTGCCAGCAGGAGGGACAGAGGAGGCAATGAGCAGTACTTC.

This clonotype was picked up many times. DNA of the CDR3: TGTGCCAGCAGTTCACAGGGGAAGAACACTGAAGCTTTCTTT. This gives the protein CASSSQGKNTEAFF. The chain joins TRBV27 to TRBJ1-1; 7 nucleotides match TRBD1. With 4 bases clipped from V and 1 base from J, the junction kept 3 bases outside the gene matches. This CDR3 comprises 14 residues. Germline CDR1 MNHEY, CDR2 SMNVEV (reference sequence).

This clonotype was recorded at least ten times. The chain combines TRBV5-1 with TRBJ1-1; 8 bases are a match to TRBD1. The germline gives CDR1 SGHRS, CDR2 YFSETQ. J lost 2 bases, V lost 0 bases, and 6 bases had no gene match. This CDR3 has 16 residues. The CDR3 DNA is TGCGCCAGCAGCTTGGTTTCAGGGGGCGACAACACTGAAGCTTTCTTT. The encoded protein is CASSLVSGGDNTEAFF.

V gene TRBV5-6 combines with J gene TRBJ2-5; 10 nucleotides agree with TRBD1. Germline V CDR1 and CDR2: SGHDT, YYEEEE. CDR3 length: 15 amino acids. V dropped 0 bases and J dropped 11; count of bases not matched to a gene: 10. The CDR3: CASSLVGQGVHEQYF. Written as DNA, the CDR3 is TGTGCCAGCAGCTTGGTCGGACAGGGGGTTCATGAGCAGTACTTC.

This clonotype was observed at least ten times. CDR3 loop: CASSLITGSNEQFF. Here the CDR3 DNA reads TGTGCCAGCAGCTTAATAACCGGCTCGAATGAGCAGTTCTTC. The chain links TRBV7-3 to TRBJ2-1; D gene ambiguous. CDR1 is SGHTA and CDR2 is FQGTGA in the germline V gene. This CDR3 region has 14 residues. V was pared by 1 base and J by 7 bases, with 11 bases between.

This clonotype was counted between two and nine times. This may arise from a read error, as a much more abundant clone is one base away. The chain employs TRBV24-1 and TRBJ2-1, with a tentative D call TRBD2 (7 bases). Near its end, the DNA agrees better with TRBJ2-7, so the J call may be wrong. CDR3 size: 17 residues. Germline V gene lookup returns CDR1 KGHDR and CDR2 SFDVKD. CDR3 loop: CATSDPSAGASYNEQYF. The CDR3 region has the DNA TGTGCCACCAGTGATCCTTCTGCGGGGGCCTCCTACAATGAGCAGTACTTC.

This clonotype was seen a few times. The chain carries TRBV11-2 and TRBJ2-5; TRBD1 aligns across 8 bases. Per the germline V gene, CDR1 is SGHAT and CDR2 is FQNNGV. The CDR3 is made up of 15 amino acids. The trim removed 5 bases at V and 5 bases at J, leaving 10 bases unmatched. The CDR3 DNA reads TGTGCCAGCAGCCCGCGACAGGGGACATTGGAGACCCAGTACTTC. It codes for CASSPRQGTLETQYF. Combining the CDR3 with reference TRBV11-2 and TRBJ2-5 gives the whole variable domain EAGVAQSPRYKIIEKRQSVAFWCNPISGHATLYWYQQILGQGPKLLIQFQNNGVVDDSQLPKDRFSAERLKGVDSTLKIQPAKLEDSAVYLCASSPRQGTLETQYFGPGTRLLVL.

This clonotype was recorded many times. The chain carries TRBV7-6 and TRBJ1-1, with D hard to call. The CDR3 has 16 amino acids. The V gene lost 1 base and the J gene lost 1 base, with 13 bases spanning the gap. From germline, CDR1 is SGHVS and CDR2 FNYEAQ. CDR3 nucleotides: TGTGCCAGCAGCTTAGGGGGTGCAATCGCGAACACTGAAGCTTTCTTT. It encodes CASSLGGAIANTEAFF.

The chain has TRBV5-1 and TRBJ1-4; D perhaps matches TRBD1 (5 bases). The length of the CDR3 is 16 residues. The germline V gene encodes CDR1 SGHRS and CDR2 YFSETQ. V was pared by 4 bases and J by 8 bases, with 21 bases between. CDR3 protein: CASSLGTSLKGEKLFF. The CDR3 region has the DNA TGCGCCAGCAGCCTCGGGACCAGCCTCAAGGGGGAAAAACTGTTTTTT.